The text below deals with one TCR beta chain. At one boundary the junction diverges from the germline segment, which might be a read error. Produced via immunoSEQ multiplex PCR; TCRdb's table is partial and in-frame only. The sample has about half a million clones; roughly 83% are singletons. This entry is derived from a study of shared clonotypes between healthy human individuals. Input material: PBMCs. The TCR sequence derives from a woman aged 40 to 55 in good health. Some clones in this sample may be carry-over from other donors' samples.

CDR3 amino acids: CASSRGLAGDNEQFF. CDR3 in DNA: TGTGCTAGCAGCCGAGGACTAGCGGGTGACAATGAGCAGTTCTTC. The chain has TRBV7-7 and TRBJ2-1; 11 bases map to TRBD2. Germline V gene lookup returns CDR1 SSHAT and CDR2 FNYEAQ (reference sequence). The CDR3 totals 15 residues.